This section outlines one T cell receptor (beta chain) sequence together with its context. The junction does not match germline at one end; this may be a read error. CDR3 length: 12 residues. Germline V gene lookup returns CDR1 MDHEN and CDR2 SYDVKM. The sample comes from a study of glioma-infiltrating T cells. Amplification of TCR alpha and beta CDR3 regions from RNA used iRepertoire nested multiplex PCR. TCRdb redid the calling of the multiplex PCR reads with MiXCR, one entry per CDR3 protein. The profile covers fewer than 200,000 distinct CDR3 sequences, with around 32% appearing a single time and 20% taken by the ten largest.

The sequencing sample was made of glioma tissue, nonneoplastic brain tissue, or PBMCs (not recorded which). The TCR sequence derives from a human donor with low-grade glioma or glioblastoma, undergoing nonglioma brain surgery, or in good health (not recorded which). The V gene is TRBV28, the J gene TRBJ1-1; D call uncertain. For the CDR3, the DNA is TGTGCCATCAGTTTTCGGGTAACTGAAGCTTTATTT. Translating it yields CAISFRVTEALF.